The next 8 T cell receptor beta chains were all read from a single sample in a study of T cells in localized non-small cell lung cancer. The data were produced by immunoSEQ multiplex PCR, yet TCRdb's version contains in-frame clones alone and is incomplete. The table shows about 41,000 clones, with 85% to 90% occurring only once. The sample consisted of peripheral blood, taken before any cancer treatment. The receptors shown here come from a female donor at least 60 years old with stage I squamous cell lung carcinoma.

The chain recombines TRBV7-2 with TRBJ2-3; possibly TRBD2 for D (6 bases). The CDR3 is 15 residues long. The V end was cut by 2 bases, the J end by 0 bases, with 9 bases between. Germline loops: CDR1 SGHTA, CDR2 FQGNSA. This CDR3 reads CASSLWGVSTDTQYF. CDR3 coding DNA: TGTGCCAGCAGCTTATGGGGGGTCAGCACAGATACGCAGTATTTT.

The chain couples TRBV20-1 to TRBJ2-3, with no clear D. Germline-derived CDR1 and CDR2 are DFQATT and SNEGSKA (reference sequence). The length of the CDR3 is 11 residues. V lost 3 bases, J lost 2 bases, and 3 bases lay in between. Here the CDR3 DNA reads TGCAGTGCTAGCCTCACAGATACGCAGTATTTT. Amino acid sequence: CSASLTDTQYF.

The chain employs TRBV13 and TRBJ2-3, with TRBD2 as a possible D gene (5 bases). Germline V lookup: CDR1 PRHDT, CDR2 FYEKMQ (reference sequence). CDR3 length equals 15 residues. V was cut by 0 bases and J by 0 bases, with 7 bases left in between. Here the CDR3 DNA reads TGTGCCAGCAGCTTAGGACCGGGAAGCACAGATACGCAGTATTTT. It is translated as CASSLGPGSTDTQYF.

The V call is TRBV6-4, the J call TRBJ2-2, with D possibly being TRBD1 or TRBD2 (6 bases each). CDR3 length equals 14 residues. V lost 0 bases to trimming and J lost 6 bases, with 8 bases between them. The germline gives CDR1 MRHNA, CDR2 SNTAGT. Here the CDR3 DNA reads TGTGCCAGCAGTGACTCCGGGGGCCCCGGGGAGCTGTTTTTT. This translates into CASSDSGGPGELFF.

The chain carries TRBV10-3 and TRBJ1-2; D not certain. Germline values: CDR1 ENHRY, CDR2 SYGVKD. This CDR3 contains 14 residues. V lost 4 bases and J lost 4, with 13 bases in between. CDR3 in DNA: TGTGCCATCAGTGCCGGCAGTCCTAGCTATGGCTACACCTTC. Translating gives CAISAGSPSYGYTF.

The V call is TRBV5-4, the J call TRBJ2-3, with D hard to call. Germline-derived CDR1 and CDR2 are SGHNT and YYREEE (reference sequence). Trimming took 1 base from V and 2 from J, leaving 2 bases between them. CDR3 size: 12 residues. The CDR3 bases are TGTGCCAGCAGCTTGACCACAGATACGCAGTATTTT. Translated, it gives CASSLTTDTQYF. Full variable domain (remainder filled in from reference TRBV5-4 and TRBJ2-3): ETGVTQSPTHLIKTRGQQVTLRCSSQSGHNTVSWYQQALGQGPQFIFQYYREEENGRGNFPPRFSGLQFPNYSSELNVNALELDDSALYLCASSLTTDTQYFGPGTRLTVL.

CDR3 region: CASSLIMGRGTEAFF. In DNA form, the CDR3 reads TGTGCCAGCAGTTTAATAATGGGGAGGGGGACTGAAGCTTTCTTT. The chain couples TRBV27 to TRBJ1-1; maybe TRBD1 (6 bases). This CDR3 is built from 15 residues. V was pared by 2 bases and J by 5 bases, with 15 bases between. Per germline, CDR1 MNHEY and CDR2 SMNVEV (reference sequence).

As DNA, the CDR3 is TGTGCCAGCAGGCCCCAACAGGGGATGGCCGGGGAGCTGTTTTTT. This gives the protein CASRPQQGMAGELFF. The chain joins TRBV27 to TRBJ2-2; 7 nucleotides agree with TRBD1. The germline V gene encodes CDR1 MNHEY and CDR2 SMNVEV (reference sequence). The junction had 10 bases not matched to a gene; V was cut back by 6 bases and J by 6 bases. This CDR3 has 15 residues.